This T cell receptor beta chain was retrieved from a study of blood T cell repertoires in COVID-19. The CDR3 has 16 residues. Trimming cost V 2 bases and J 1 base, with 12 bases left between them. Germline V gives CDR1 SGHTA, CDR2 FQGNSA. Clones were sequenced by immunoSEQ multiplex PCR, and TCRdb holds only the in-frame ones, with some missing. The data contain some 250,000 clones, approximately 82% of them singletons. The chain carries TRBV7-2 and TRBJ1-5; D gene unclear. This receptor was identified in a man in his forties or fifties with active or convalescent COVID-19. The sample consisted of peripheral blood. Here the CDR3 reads CASSLSSPRSNQPQHF. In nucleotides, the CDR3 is TGTGCCAGCAGCTTATCTAGCCCCCGGAGCAATCAGCCCCAGCATTTT.